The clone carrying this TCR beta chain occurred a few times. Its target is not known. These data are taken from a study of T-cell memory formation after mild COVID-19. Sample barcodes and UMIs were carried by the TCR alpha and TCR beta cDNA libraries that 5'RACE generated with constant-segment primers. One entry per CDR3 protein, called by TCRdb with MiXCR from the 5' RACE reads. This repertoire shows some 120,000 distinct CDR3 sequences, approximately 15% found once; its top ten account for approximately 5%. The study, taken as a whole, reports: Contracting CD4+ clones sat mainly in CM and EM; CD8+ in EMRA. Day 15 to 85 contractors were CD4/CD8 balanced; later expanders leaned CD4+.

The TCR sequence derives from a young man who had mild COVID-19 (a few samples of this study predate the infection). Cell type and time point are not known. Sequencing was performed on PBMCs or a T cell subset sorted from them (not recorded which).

CDR3 coding DNA: TGTGCCAGCAGCGTAGTAGCGGGGGGGACAGATACGCAGTATTTT. Protein product: CASSVVAGGTDTQYF. The chain uses TRBV9 and TRBJ2-3, with 11 nucleotides matching TRBD2. This CDR3 spans 15 amino acids. V lost 0 bases and J lost 3; bases outside the gene matches: 0. Germline V CDR1 and CDR2: SGDLS, YYNGEE.